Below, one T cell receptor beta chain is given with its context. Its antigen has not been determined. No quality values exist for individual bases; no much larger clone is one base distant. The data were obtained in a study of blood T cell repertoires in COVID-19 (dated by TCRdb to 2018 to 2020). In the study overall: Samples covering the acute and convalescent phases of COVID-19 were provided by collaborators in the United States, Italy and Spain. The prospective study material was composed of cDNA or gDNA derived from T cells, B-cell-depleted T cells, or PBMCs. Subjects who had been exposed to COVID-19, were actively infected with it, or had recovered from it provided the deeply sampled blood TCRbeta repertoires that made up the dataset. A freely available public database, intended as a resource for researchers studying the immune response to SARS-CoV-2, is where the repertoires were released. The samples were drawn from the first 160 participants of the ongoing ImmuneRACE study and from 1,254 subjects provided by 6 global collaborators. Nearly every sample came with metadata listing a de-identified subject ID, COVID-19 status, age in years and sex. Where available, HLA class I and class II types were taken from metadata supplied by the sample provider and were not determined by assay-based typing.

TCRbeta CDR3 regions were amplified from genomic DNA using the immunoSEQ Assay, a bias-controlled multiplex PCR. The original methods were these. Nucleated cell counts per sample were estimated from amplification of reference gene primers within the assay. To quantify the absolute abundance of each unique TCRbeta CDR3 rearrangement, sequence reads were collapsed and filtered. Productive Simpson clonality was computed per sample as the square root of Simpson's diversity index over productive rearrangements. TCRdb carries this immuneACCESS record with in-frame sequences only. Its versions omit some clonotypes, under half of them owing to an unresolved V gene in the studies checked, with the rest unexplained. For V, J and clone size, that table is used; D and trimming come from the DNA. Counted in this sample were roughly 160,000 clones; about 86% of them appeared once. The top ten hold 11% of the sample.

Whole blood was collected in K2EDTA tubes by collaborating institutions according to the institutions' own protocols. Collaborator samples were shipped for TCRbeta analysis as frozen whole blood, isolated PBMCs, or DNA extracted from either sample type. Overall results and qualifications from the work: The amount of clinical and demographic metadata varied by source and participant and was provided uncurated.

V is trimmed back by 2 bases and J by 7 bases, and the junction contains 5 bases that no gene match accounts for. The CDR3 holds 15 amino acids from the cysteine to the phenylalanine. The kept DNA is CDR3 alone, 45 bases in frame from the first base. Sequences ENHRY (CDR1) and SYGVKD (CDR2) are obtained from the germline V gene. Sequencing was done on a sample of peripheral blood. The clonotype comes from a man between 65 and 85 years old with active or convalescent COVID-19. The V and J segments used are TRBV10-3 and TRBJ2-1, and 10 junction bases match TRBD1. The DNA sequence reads TGTGCCATCAGTGAGGGGACAGGGGATCTTAATGAGCAGTTCTTC. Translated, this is CAISEGTGDLNEQFF.